This TCR beta chain was obtained from a study of T cells in Graves' hyperthyroidism and ophthalmopathy. Researchers amplified the TCR beta CDR3 regions from RNA transcripts. HTBI primers were employed in a first-round RT-PCR of the TCR CDR3. A single record per CDR3 protein comes from TCRdb applying MiXCR to the multiplex PCR reads. Among roughly 280,000 distinct CDR3 sequences listed, about 20% were seen once. Germline CDR1 is MNHNS and CDR2 is SASEGT. V shed 2 bases and J shed 3 bases, with 14 bases lying between them. The CDR3 length is 16 residues. This clonotype was found many times. This TCR was recovered from a man between 25 and 39 years old with Graves' ophthalmopathy. The gene calls are TRBV6-1 and TRBJ1-5; a weak D match, TRBD1 (6 bases). Specimen: blood. The CDR3 coding sequence is TGTGCCAGCAGTGAAAGATCCGACAGGTCCAATCAGCCCCAGCATTTT. It is translated as CASSERSDRSNQPQHF.